This passage covers 24 T cell receptor beta chains from one sample sequenced in a study of shared T cell receptors in the human thymus. Assay used: immunoSEQ multiplex PCR; TCRdb lists only in-frame clones, some missing. The sample lists 500,000 to 750,000 clones, 85% to 90% occurring once. Separately, the same data were catalogued under a study of human thymus T cells.

Sequences were obtained from thymocytes. All receptors derive from a boy in the first two years of life with a congenital heart defect.

The chain couples TRBV28 to TRBJ2-2; the match to TRBD2 covers 9 bases. The CDR3 runs to 18 residues. Per germline, CDR1 MDHEN and CDR2 SYDVKM. Unmatched junction bases numbered 15, after V lost 6 bases and J lost 4 bases. In nucleotides, the CDR3 is TGTGCCAGCAGCCCGTGGGCGGGAGGGGACTCCCGCACCGGGGAGCTGTTTTTT. Translation: CASSPWAGGDSRTGELFF.

The CDR3 region has the DNA TGTGCCAGCAGTTACTCTCCTGAGCGGGGGGCCTACGAGCAGTACTTC. Amino acid sequence: CASSYSPERGAYEQYF. V and J are TRBV6-5 and TRBJ2-7; 9 bases fit TRBD2. This CDR3 has 16 residues. CDR1 is MNHEY and CDR2 is SVGAGI in the germline V gene. Trimming cost V 0 bases and J 2 bases; bases outside gene matches: 5.

For this clone: One junction end disagrees with the germline gene, perhaps due to a read error. CDR3 region: CASTAGSYGQYF. The CDR3 DNA sequence: TGTGCCAGCACCGCAGGCTCCTACGGGCAGTACTTC. The V and J genes are TRBV6-1 and TRBJ2-7, with unresolved D. Looked up from germline, CDR1 is MNHNS and CDR2 is SASEGT. The CDR3 totals 12 residues.

The rearrangement uses TRBV7-9 and TRBJ2-1; 10 bases map to TRBD2. The junction had 9 bases not matched to a gene; V was cut back by 5 bases and J by 8 bases. Germline V gives CDR1 SEHNR, CDR2 FQNEAQ (reference sequence). This CDR3 comprises 15 residues. The CDR3 is CASSPRLAGLHEQFF. CDR3 nucleotide sequence: TGTGCCAGCAGCCCCCGACTAGCGGGCCTGCATGAGCAGTTCTTC.

The chain uses TRBV7-2 and TRBJ2-7, with D perhaps TRBD2 (5 bases). The CDR3 extends over 13 amino acids. Germline CDR1 reads SGHTA; CDR2 reads FQGNSA. V was trimmed by 7 bases and J by 2 bases, leaving 12 bases between them. DNA for the CDR3: TGTGCCAGCACCGAGCGGAGCACCTACGAGCAGTACTTC. Its translation is CASTERSTYEQYF.

The V gene is TRBV7-9, the J gene TRBJ2-2; 8 positions agree with TRBD1. The CDR3 is 16 residues long. V trimming: 4 bases; J trimming: 3 bases; junction bases outside the gene matches: 7. Germline V gene lookup returns CDR1 SEHNR and CDR2 FQNEAQ (reference sequence). The CDR3 here is CASSCEDREDTGELFF. CDR3 DNA: TGTGCCAGCAGCTGTGAGGACAGGGAGGACACCGGGGAGCTGTTTTTT.

The genes are TRBV28 and TRBJ2-3; 8 nucleotides line up with TRBD2. The J segment lost 2 bases and the V segment lost 8 bases, leaving 3 bases of the junction unmatched. The germline gives CDR1 MDHEN, CDR2 SYDVKM. The CDR3 has 13 amino acids. CDR3 sequence (DNA): TGTGCCAGCTTAGCGGGGAACACAGATACGCAGTATTTT. Amino acid sequence: CASLAGNTDTQYF. Looking up the rest from reference TRBV28 and TRBJ2-3 gives the full variable domain: DVKVTQSSRYLVKRTGEKVFLECVQDMDHENMFWYRQDPGLGLRLIYFSYDVKMKEKGDIPEGYSVSREKKERFSLILESASTNQTSMYLCASLAGNTDTQYFGPGTRLTVL.

This clone came up a few times. The J gene is TRBJ2-5, the V gene TRBV18, with 10 bases aligning to TRBD2. The ends lost 0 bases at V and 4 bases at J; junction bases unmatched: 14. Germline V gene lookup returns CDR1 KGHSH and CDR2 LQKENI. The CDR3 runs to 19 residues. CDR3 sequence (DNA): TGTGCCAGCTCACCACCGGGTCTAGCGGGAGACTGTGGGGGAGAGACCCAGTACTTC. As protein: CASSPPGLAGDCGGETQYF.

The rearrangement joins TRBV6-4 to TRBJ2-7; maybe TRBD1 (5 bases). CDR1 MRHNA and CDR2 SNTAGT come from the germline V gene. Trimming took 0 bases from V and 2 from J, leaving 17 bases between them. This CDR3 is 17 amino acids long. CDR3 sequence (DNA): TGTGCCAGCAGTGACTCGAGTAGGGGCCCCTGGACCTACGAGCAGTACTTC. This sequence encodes CASSDSSRGPWTYEQYF.

The rearrangement links TRBV7-9 to TRBJ2-1; tentatively, D is TRBD2 (5 bases). The V gene's germline CDR1 is SEHNR and CDR2 FQNEAQ (reference sequence). Trimming pared 4 bases from V and 5 bases from J, leaving 12 bases between. The CDR3 spans 14 residues. For the CDR3, the DNA is TGTGCCAGCAGCTCTAGCAAGGACCACAATGAGCAGTTCTTC. Residues: CASSSSKDHNEQFF.

The chain links TRBV6-6 to TRBJ2-5; 7 nucleotides match TRBD2. CDR3 length: 16 residues. Germline V gene lookup returns CDR1 MNHNY and CDR2 SVGAGI (reference sequence). V shed 6 bases and J 1 base; nucleotides not matched to a gene: 11. As DNA, the CDR3 is TGTGCCAGCAGCCCGTGGTTAGCGGGCCCCCAAGAGACCCAGTACTTC. Its translation: CASSPWLAGPQETQYF.

The V and J genes are TRBV7-9 and TRBJ1-1, with 8 positions matching TRBD1. Per the germline V gene, CDR1 is SEHNR and CDR2 is FQNEAQ (reference sequence). The junction had 4 bases not matched to a gene; V was cut back by 4 bases and J by 3 bases. The CDR3 length is 14 residues. The CDR3 loop reads CASSSTGGDTEAFF. The CDR3 coding sequence is TGTGCCAGCAGCTCCACAGGGGGAGACACTGAAGCTTTCTTT.

This chain uses TRBV29-1 with TRBJ2-7, with 13 positions matching TRBD2. Germline lookup yields CDR1 SQVTM and CDR2 ANQGSEA. With 2 bases clipped from V and 6 bases from J, the junction kept 7 bases outside the gene matches. The CDR3 is 15 amino acids. Here the CDR3 DNA reads TGCAGCGTTGAACCAAGGACTAGCGGGAGAGGCGAGCAGTACTTC. This gives the protein CSVEPRTSGRGEQYF.

This chain links TRBV13 with TRBJ1-2; 8 bases agree with TRBD1. The CDR3 is 17 amino acids. The V gene end was trimmed by 2 bases and the J gene end by 1 base; junction bases not matched to a gene: 9. Germline values: CDR1 PRHDT, CDR2 FYEKMQ (reference sequence). CDR3 bases: TGTGCCAGCAGCTTACTAAGGACAGGGCAAGTTAACTATGGCTACACCTTC. Translated, it gives CASSLLRTGQVNYGYTF.

This clone has a handful of counts. This chain connects TRBV18 to TRBJ2-7; D is unclear. Trimming pared 3 bases from V and 3 bases from J, leaving 6 bases between. Germline V gene sequence: CDR1 KGHSH, CDR2 LQKENI. The CDR3 extends over 12 amino acids. Here the CDR3 reads CASSPGYYEQYF. As DNA, the CDR3 is TGTGCCAGCTCACCGGGCTACTACGAGCAGTACTTC.

The chain is built from TRBV27 and TRBJ2-7; TRBD1 agrees at 8 bases. This CDR3 spans 14 amino acids. Germline CDR1 MNHEY, CDR2 SMNVEV (reference sequence). With 4 bases clipped from V and 3 bases from J, the junction kept 5 bases outside the gene matches. CDR3 bases: TGTGCCAGCAGTTCGGACAGGGATGACTACGAGCAGTACTTC. Protein: CASSSDRDDYEQYF.

In DNA, the CDR3 is TGCAGCGATGGGAGGGCCCGTGGTAATGAGCAGTTCTTC. Translating gives CSDGRARGNEQFF. The chain carries TRBV29-1 and TRBJ2-1; 7 bases match TRBD2. This CDR3 is 13 amino acids long. V was pared by 7 bases and J by 7 bases, with 10 bases of the junction left unmatched. CDR1 and CDR2 from the germline V gene are SQVTM and ANQGSEA.

V gene TRBV7-9 combines with J gene TRBJ1-5, with D tentatively TRBD1 (5 bases). Germline V CDR1 and CDR2: SEHNR, FQNEAQ (reference sequence). The V end was cut by 5 bases, the J end by 1 base, with 12 bases between. CDR3 length: 15 amino acids. CDR3 sequence: CASSPGRGSNQPQHF. The CDR3 bases are TGTGCCAGCAGCCCCGGGAGGGGCAGCAATCAGCCCCAGCATTTT.

This chain uses TRBV4-3 with TRBJ2-3, with TRBD2 matching over 14 bases. The CDR3 contains 17 residues. With V trimmed by 0 bases and J by 4 bases, 3 bases remained unmatched. Germline CDR1 reads LGHNA; CDR2 reads YSLEER. CDR3 DNA: TGCGCCAGCAGCCAAGAAAAGGGACTAGCGGGAGCAGATACGCAGTATTTT. This gives the protein CASSQEKGLAGADTQYF.

The V gene is TRBV4-1, the J gene TRBJ1-2; TRBD1 matches 7 bases. The germline gives CDR1 MGHRA, CDR2 YSYEKL. The trim removed 2 bases at V and 4 bases at J, leaving 10 bases unmatched. The CDR3 sequence is 16 residues long. CDR3 DNA: TGCGCCAGCAGCCAACCTTCCCCGGGACAGCGCTATGGCTACACCTTC. As protein: CASSQPSPGQRYGYTF.

The rearrangement joins TRBV27 to TRBJ1-2; no clear D. Germline loops: CDR1 MNHEY, CDR2 SMNVEV (reference sequence). V lost 4 bases and J 4 bases, leaving 7 bases between the germline ends. The CDR3 has 12 amino acids. The CDR3 coding sequence is TGTGCCAGCAGTTCTAACGGCTATGGCTACACCTTC. Its protein is CASSSNGYGYTF.

V and J are TRBV5-6 and TRBJ2-1, with a weak D call TRBD2 (5 bases). CDR1 is SGHDT and CDR2 is YYEEEE in the germline V gene. Trimming pared 1 base from V and 3 bases from J, leaving 14 bases between. This CDR3 is built from 16 residues. CDR3 loop: CASSLSSGQLYNEQFF. The CDR3 nucleotides read TGTGCCAGCAGCTTGTCGAGCGGCCAGCTCTACAATGAGCAGTTCTTC.

Only a few counts were recorded for this clone. The chain couples TRBV19 to TRBJ1-2; possible D gene TRBD1, 5 bases. The V gene lost 10 bases and the J gene lost 6 bases, with 15 bases spanning the gap. The CDR3 loop spans 12 amino acids. Germline-derived CDR1 and CDR2 are LNHDA and SQIVND (reference sequence). The CDR3 spells CATSRDLNGYTF. Written as DNA, the CDR3 is TGTGCCACCTCCCGGGACTTAAATGGCTACACCTTC. The whole variable domain, filled in from reference TRBV19 and TRBJ1-2, reads DGGITQSPKYLFRKEGQNVTLSCEQNLNHDAMYWYRQDPGQGLRLIYYSQIVNDFQKGDIAEGYSVSREKKESFPLTVTSAQKNPTAFYLCATSRDLNGYTFGSGTRLTVV.

In its sample, this clone was seen a few times. In nucleotides, the CDR3 is TGTGCCTGGAGTGTACGGGGGGGACAGGGTCCCTCCGAGCAGTACTTC. It specifies CAWSVRGGQGPSEQYF. This chain links TRBV30 with TRBJ2-7; maybe TRBD1 (9 bases). Germline values: CDR1 GTSNPN, CDR2 SVGIG (reference sequence). The CDR3 is made up of 16 amino acids. Trimming shortened V by 0 bases and J by 6 bases, and 21 bases separated the two germline ends.